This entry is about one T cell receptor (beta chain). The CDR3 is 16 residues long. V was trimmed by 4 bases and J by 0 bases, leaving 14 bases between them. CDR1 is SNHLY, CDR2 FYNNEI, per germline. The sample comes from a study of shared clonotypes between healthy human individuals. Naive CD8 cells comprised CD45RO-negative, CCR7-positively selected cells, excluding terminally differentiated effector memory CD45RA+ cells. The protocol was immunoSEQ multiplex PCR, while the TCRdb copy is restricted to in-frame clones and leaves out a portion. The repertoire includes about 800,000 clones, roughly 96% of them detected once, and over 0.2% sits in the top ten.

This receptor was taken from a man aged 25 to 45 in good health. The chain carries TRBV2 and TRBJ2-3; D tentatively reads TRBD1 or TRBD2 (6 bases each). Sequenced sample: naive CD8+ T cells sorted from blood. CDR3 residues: CASSGDTGTSTDTQYF. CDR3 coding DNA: TGTGCCAGCAGTGGGGATACAGGGACTAGCACAGATACGCAGTATTTT.